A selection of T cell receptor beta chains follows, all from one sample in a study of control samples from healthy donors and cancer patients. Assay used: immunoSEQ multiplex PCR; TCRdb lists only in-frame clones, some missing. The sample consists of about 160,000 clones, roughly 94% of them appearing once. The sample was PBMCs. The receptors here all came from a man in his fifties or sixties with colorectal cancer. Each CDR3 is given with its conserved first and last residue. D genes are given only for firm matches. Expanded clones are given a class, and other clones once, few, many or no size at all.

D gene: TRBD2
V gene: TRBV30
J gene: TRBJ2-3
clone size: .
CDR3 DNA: TGTGCCTGGAGTGGGGCCCGGACTAGCGGGGGCACAGATACGCAGTATTTT
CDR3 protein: CAWSGARTSGGTDTQYF

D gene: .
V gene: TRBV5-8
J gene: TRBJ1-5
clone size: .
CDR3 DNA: TGTGCCAGCAGCTTGTGGTCTGGTTCAGGTCAGCCCCAGCATTTT
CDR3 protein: CASSLWSGSGQPQHF

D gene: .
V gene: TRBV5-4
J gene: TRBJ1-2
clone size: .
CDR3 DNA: TGTGCCAGCAGCTTGGGCAGTACTTCTAACTATGGCTACACCTTC
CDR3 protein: CASSLGSTSNYGYTF

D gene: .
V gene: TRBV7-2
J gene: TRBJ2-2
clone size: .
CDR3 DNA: TGTGCCAGCGGAATTACCCTCGGCGGGGAGCTGTTTTTT
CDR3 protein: CASGITLGGELFF

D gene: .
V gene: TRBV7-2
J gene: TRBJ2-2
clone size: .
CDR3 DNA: TGTGCCAGCAGTCCTCCAGGAGGAGTGAGAACCGGGGAGCTGTTTTTT
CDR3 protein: CASSPPGGVRTGELFF

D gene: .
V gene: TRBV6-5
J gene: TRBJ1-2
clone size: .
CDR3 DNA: TGTGCCAGCAGTTACGAAGGGTCCTATGGCTACACCTTC
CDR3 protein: CASSYEGSYGYTF

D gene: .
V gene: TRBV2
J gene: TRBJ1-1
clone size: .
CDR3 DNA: TGTGCCAGCAGTGAAATGGGCGGGGGGAGCACTGAAGCTTTCTTT
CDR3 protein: CASSEMGGGSTEAFF

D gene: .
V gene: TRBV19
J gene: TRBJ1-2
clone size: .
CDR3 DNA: TGTGCCAGTACCATAGGCTATGGCTACACCTTC
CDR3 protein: CASTIGYGYTF

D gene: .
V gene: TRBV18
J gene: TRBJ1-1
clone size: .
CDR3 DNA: TGTGCCAGCTCACCTGGTTCGGGGAGGAACACTGAAGCTTTCTTT
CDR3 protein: CASSPGSGRNTEAFF

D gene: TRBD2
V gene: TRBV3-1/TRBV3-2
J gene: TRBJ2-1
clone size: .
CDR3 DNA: TGTGCCAGCAGCCAAGAGAAGCTAGCGGGGGTATACAATGAGCAGTTCTTC
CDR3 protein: CASSQEKLAGVYNEQFF

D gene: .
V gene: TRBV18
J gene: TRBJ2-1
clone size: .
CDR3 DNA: TGTGCCAGCTCAAGGATGGAGAGCTCCTACAATGAGCAGTTCTTC
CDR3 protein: CASSRMESSYNEQFF

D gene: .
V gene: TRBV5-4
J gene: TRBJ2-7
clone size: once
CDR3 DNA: TGTGCCAGCAGCTTGTTTGGTAAACGGGTCGGCTACGAGCAGTACTTC
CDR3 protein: CASSLFGKRVGYEQYF

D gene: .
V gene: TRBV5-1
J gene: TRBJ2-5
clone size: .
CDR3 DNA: TGCGCCAGCAGCCCCCCCCTCTCTGACAGCGTGTGGACCCAGTACTTC
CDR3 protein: CASSPPLSDSVWTQYF